What follows describes a single TCR beta chain. Its target is unknown. Germline V gives CDR1 SNHLY, CDR2 FYNNEI. The V and J ends lost 8 bases and 6 bases respectively, with 20 bases between them. The CDR3 sequence is 15 residues long. This record belongs to a study of T cells in Graves' hyperthyroidism and ophthalmopathy. Study-level findings and limits: Blood also held most thyroid clonotypes expanded beyond 0.001.

From RNA transcripts, TCR beta CDR3 regions were amplified. The TCR CDR3 first-round RT-PCR relied on the HTBI primer set. A single record per CDR3 protein comes from TCRdb applying MiXCR to the multiplex PCR reads. The sample has 660,000 or so distinct CDR3 sequences; under 25% are singletons. The receptor was derived from a man younger than 40 with Graves' ophthalmopathy. This chain uses TRBV2 with TRBJ1-5; TRBD1 is a possible D gene (6 bases). The sample taken for sequencing was blood. CDR3 region: CASRGASGGSQPQHF. CDR3 bases: TGTGCCAGCCGGGGGGCTTCCGGAGGTAGTCAGCCCCAGCATTTT.